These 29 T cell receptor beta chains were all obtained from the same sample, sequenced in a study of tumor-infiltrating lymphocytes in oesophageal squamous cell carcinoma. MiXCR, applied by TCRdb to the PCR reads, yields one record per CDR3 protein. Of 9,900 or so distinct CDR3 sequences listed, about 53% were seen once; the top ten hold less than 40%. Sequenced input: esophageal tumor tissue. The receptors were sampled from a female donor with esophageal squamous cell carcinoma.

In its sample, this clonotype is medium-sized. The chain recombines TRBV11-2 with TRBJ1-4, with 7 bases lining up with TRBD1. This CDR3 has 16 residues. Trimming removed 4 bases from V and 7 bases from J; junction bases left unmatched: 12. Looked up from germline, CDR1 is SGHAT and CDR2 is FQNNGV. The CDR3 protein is CASSSLPRGHGEKLFF. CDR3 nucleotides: TGTGCCAGCAGCTCCCTCCCTAGGGGGCATGGTGAAAAACTGTTTTTT. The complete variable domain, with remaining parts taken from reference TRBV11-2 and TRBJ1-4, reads EAGVAQSPRYKIIEKRQSVAFWCNPISGHATLYWYQQILGQGPKLLIQFQNNGVVDDSQLPKDRFSAERLKGVDSTLKIQPAKLEDSAVYLCASSSLPRGHGEKLFFGSGTQLSVL.

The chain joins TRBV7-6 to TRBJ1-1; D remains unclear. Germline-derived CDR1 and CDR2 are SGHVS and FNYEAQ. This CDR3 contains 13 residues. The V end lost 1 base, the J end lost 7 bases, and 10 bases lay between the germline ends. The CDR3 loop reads CASSLDGPDEAFF. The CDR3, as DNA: TGTGCCAGCAGCTTAGATGGCCCGGATGAAGCTTTCTTT.

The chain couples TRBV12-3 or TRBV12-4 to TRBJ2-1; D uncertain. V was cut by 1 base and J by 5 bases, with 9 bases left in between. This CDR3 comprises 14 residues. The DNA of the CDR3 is TGTGCCAGCAGTTTAGTGGGCAATAACAATGAGCAGTTCTTC. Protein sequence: CASSLVGNNNEQFF.

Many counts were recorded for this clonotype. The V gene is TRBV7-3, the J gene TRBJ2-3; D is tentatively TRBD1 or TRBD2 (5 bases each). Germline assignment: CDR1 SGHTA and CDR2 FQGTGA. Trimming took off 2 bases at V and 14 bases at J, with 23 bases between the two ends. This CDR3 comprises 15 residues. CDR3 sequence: CASSLYAPGTGELYF. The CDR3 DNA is TGTGCCAGCAGCTTATACGCCCCAGGGACCGGGGAGCTGTATTTT.

CDR3 sequence (DNA): TGCGCCAGCAGCTTGGGGACGGAAGAGACCCAGTACTTC. Its translation: CASSLGTEETQYF. The rearrangement links TRBV5-1 to TRBJ2-5; D unclear. In germline, CDR1 is SGHRS, CDR2 YFSETQ. The V and J ends lost 0 bases and 3 bases respectively, with 6 bases between them. The CDR3 has 13 residues.

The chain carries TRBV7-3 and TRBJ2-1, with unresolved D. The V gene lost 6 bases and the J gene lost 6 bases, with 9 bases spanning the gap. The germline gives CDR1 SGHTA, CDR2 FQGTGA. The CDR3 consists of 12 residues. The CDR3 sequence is CASSRYSNEQFF. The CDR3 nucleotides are TGTGCCAGCAGTCGTTATAGCAATGAGCAGTTCTTC.

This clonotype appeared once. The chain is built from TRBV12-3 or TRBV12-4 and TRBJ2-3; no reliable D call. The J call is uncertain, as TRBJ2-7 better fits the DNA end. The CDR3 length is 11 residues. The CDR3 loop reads CASKTGNEQYF. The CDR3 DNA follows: TGTGCCAGCAAAACGGGTAATGAGCAGTACTTC.

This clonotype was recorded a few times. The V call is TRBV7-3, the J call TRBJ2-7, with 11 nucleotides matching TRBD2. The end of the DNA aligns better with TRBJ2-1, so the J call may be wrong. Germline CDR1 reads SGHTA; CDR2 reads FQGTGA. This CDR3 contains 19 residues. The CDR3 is CASSFLAGGPLSSYNEQFF. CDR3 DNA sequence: TGTGCCAGCAGCTTCTTAGCGGGAGGGCCGTTGAGCTCCTACAATGAGCAGTTCTTC.

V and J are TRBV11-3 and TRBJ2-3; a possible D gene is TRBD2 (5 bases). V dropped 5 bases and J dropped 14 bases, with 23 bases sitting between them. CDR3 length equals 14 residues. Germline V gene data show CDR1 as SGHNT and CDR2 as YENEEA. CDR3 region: CASSHRLNTGELYF. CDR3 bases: TGTGCCAGCAGCCACCGACTGAACACCGGGGAGCTGTATTTT.

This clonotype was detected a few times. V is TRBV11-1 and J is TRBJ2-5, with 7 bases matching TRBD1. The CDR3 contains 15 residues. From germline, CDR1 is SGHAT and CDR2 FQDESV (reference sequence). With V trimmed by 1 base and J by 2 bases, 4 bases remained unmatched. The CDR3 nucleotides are TGTGCCAGCAGCTTAGGGCAGGGGGAGCAAGAGACCCAGTACTTC. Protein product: CASSLGQGEQETQYF.

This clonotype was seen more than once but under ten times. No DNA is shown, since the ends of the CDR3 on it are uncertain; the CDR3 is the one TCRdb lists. The CDR3 reads CASSLGGILRAVLRF. J is TRBJ2-6 and V is TRBV28; no DNA check was done on the table's D call, TRBD1. Germline lookup yields CDR1 MDHEN and CDR2 SYDVKM. The CDR3 sequence runs 15 residues, both termini included.

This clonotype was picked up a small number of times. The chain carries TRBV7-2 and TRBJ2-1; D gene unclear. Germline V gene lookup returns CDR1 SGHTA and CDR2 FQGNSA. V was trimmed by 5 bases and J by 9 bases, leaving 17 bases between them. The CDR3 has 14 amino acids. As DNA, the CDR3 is TGTGCCAGCAGCCCCTGGGCGGTTGGTGGTGAGCAGTTCTTC. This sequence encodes CASSPWAVGGEQFF.

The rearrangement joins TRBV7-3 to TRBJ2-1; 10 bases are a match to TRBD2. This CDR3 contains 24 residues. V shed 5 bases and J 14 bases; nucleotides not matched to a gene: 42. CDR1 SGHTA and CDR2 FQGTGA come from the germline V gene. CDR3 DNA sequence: TGTGCCAGCAGCCAAGCGGGACTAGCGATTCGCTTCTCGTTGGTGGTAAGTCCCCACCGGCGGGAGTTCTTC. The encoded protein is CASSQAGLAIRFSLVVSPHRREFF.

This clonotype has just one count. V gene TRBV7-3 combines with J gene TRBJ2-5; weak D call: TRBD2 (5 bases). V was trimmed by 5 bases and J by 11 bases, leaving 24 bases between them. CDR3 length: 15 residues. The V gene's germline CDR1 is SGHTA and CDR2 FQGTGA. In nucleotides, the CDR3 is TGTGCCAGCAGCCCTCAAATTAGCGAATACAATGAGCAGTACTTC. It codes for CASSPQISEYNEQYF.

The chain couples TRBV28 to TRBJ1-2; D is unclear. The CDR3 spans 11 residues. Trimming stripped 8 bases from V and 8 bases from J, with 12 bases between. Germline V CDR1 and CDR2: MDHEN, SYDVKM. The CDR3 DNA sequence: TGTGCCAGCTCCCCTTTCTCGGGCTACACCTTC. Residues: CASSPFSGYTF.

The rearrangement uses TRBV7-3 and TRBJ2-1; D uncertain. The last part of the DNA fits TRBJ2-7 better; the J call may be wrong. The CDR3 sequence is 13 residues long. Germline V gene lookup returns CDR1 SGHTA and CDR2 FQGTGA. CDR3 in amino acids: CASSLDPSYEQYF. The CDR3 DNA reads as TGTGCCAGCAGCTTAGACCCCTCTTACGAGCAGTACTTC.

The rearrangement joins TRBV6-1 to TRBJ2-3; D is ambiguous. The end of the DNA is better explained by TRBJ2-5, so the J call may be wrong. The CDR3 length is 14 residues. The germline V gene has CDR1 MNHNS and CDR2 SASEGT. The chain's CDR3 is CASSISHQGETQYF. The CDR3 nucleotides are TGTGCCAGCAGTATATCCCATCAAGGGGAGACCCAGTACTTC.

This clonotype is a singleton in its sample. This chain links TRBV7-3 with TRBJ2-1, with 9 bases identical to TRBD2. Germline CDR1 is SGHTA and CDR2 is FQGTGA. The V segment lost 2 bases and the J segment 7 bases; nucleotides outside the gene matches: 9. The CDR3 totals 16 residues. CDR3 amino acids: CASSLAGGSRGNEQFF. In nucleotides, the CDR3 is TGTGCCAGCAGCTTAGCGGGAGGGTCTCGGGGGAATGAGCAGTTCTTC.

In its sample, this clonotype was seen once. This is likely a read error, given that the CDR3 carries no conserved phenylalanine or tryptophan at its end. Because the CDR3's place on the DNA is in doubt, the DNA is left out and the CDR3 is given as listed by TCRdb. The CDR3 is CASSLGGGSFEQYFGS. The chain joins TRBV28 to TRBJ2-5; the table's D call TRBD1 went unverified against the DNA. From its first to its last residue, the CDR3 has 16 amino acids. The V gene's germline CDR1 is MDHEN and CDR2 SYDVKM.

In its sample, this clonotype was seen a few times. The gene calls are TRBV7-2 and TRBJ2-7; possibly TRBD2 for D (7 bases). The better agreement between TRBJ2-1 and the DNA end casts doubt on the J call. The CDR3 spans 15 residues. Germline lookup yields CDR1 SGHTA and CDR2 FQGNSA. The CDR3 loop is CASSSWKGGYNEQFF. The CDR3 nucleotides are TGTGCCAGCAGCTCCTGGAAGGGGGGGTACAATGAGCAGTTCTTC.

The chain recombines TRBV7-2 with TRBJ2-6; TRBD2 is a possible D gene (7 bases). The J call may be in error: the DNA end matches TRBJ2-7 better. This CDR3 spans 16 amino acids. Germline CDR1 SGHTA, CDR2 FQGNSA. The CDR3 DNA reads TGTGCCAGCAGCTTAGGAAGCGGGACAAAACCGTACGAGCAGTACTTC. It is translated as CASSLGSGTKPYEQYF.

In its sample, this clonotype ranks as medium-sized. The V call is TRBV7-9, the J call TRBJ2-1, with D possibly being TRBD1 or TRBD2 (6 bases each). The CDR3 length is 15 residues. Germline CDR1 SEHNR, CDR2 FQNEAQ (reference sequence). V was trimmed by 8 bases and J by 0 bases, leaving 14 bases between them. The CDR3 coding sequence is TGTGCCAGCGGTAAAGGGGGGAGCTCCTACAATGAGCAGTTCTTC. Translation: CASGKGGSSYNEQFF.

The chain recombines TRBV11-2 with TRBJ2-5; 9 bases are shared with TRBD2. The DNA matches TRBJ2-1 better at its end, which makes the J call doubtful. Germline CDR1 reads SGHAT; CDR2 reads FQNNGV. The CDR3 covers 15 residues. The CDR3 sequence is CASSNALAGAHEQFF. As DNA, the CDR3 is TGTGCCAGCAGCAACGCGTTAGCGGGAGCCCACGAGCAGTTCTTC.

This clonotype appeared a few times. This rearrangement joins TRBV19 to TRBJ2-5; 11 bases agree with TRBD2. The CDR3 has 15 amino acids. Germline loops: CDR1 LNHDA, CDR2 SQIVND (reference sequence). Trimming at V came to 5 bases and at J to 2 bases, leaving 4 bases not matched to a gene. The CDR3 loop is CASSPGLAAQETQYF. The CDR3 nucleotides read TGTGCCAGTAGTCCGGGACTAGCGGCTCAAGAGACCCAGTACTTC.

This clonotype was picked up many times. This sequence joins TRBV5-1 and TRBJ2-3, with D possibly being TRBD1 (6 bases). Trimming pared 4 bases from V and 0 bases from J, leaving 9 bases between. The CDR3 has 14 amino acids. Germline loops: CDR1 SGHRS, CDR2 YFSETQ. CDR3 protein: CASSTDRSTDTQYF. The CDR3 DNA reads TGCGCCAGCAGCACCGACAGGAGCACAGATACGCAGTATTTT.

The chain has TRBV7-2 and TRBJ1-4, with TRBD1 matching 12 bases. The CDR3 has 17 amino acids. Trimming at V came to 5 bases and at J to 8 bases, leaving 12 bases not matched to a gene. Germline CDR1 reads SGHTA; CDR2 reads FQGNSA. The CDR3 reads CASSPRDRGRVGEKLFF. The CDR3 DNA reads TGTGCCAGCAGCCCCCGGGACAGGGGGCGAGTCGGGGAAAAACTGTTTTTT.

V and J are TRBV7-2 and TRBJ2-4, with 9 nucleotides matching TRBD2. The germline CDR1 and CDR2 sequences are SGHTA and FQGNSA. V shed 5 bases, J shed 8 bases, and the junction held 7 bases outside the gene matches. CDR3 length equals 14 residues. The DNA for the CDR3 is TGTGCCAGCAGCCCCGGGACTAGCAGTCACATTCAGTACTTC. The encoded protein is CASSPGTSSHIQYF.

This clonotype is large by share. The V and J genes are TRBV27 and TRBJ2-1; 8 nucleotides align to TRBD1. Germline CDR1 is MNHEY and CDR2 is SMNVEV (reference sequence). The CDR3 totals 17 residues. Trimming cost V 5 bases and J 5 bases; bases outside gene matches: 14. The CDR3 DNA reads TGTGCCAGCAGTCTGGGGGACAGGCCGGGAATCAACAATGAGCAGTTCTTC. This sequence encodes CASSLGDRPGINNEQFF.

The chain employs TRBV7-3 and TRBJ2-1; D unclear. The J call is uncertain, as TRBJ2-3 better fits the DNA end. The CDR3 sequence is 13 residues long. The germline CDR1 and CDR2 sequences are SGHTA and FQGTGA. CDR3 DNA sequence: TGTGCCAGCAGCTTAACCAAGACACATACGCAGTATTTT. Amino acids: CASSLTKTHTQYF.